This T cell receptor beta chain was recovered during a study of blood T cells in healthy people across ages. Trimming took off 4 bases at V and 2 bases at J, with 8 bases between the two ends. Germline V CDR1 and CDR2: SNHLY, FYNNEI. This CDR3 is 13 amino acids long. With a J-beta primer mix and a sample-barcoded 5' primer, a second PCR ran about 6 to 11 cycles. Each cDNA molecule received a tag from a template-switch adaptor that had 12 random nucleotides. TCRdb fed the 5' RACE reads into MiXCR, producing one record per CDR3 protein. The repertoire holds 1.8 million or so distinct CDR3 sequences, with about two fifths as singletons. Total RNA amounts of at least 6 micrograms were extracted per sample. In its sample, this clonotype was seen a few times. Its matching antigen is unknown. Study findings and constraints: Compared with aged donors, long-lived donors showed fewer expanded clones, suggesting selection.

The specimen was blood. The rearrangement joins TRBV2 to TRBJ2-5, with D possibly TRBD2 on 5 matching bases. The receptor comes from a human donor in good health. The CDR3 sequence: CASSGTHQETQYF. CDR3 sequence (DNA): TGTGCCAGCAGTGGGACTCATCAAGAGACCCAGTACTTC.